The source of this TCR beta chain is a study of cytomegalovirus exposure and HLA in healthy donors. Sequenced by immunoSEQ multiplex PCR; TCRdb stores in-frame clones only, minus some. Here the sample spans some 120,000 clones, about nine tenths being singletons. The germline V gene has CDR1 LNHDA and CDR2 SQIVND (reference sequence). Trimming cost V 0 bases and J 11 bases; bases outside gene matches: 9. This CDR3 is 14 amino acids long. Material for sequencing was PBMCs. The sequence derives from a woman aged 18-29 years in good health and CMV-seronegative. This rearrangement joins TRBV19 to TRBJ1-1; 7 bases are a match to TRBD1. CDR3 sequence (DNA): TGTGCCAGTAGTATAGATCAGGGGGGCGCATCGGCTTTCTTT. Translating it yields CASSIDQGGASAFF.